This paragraph reports one T cell receptor (beta chain). The record originates from a study of blood T cell repertoires in COVID-19. Study context: Samples representing acute and convalescent COVID-19 were sourced from the United States, Italy and Spain.

Clones were read by immunoSEQ multiplex PCR, and TCRdb kept only the in-frame ones, dropping some. The sample consists of 300,000 to 350,000 clones, 90% of them appearing once. Material for sequencing was PBMCs or T cells enriched from blood (not recorded which). The receptor's source is a woman aged 18-29 years with acute COVID-19.

The CDR3 region is CASSQSDINTEAFF. Written as DNA, the CDR3 is TGTGCCAGCAGCCAATCGGACATAAACACTGAAGCTTTCTTT. The chain links TRBV3-1 (or the pseudogene TRBV3-2) to TRBJ1-1; weak D call: TRBD1 (5 bases). CDR1 is LGHDT, CDR2 YNNKEL, per germline (reference sequence). V lost 2 bases and J 2 bases, leaving 9 bases between the germline ends. This CDR3 contains 14 residues.